This TCR beta chain was sequenced during a study of T-cell reconstitution after alpha-beta-depleted transplantation in children. Using unique molecular identifiers, the investigators prepared the TCRbeta library. TCRdb reanalysed the PCR reads using MiXCR and keeps one entry per CDR3 protein. The sample records 350,000 to 400,000 distinct CDR3 sequences, about 20% being singletons. In its sample, this clonotype was seen once. This CDR3 has 16 residues. Germline V gives CDR1 LGHDT, CDR2 YNNKEL (reference sequence). V dropped 0 bases and J dropped 0; count of bases not matched to a gene: 2. This TCR came from a human donor who donated a stem cell graft to a child with acute myeloid leukemia. The chain has TRBV3-1 and TRBJ2-1; 7 nucleotides align to TRBD2. The sample in question was PBMCs from the stem cell graft donor, obtained from the stem cell graft. The CDR3 protein is CASSQEGGSSYNEQFF. CDR3 sequence (DNA): TGTGCCAGCAGCCAAGAAGGCGGGAGCTCCTACAATGAGCAGTTCTTC.